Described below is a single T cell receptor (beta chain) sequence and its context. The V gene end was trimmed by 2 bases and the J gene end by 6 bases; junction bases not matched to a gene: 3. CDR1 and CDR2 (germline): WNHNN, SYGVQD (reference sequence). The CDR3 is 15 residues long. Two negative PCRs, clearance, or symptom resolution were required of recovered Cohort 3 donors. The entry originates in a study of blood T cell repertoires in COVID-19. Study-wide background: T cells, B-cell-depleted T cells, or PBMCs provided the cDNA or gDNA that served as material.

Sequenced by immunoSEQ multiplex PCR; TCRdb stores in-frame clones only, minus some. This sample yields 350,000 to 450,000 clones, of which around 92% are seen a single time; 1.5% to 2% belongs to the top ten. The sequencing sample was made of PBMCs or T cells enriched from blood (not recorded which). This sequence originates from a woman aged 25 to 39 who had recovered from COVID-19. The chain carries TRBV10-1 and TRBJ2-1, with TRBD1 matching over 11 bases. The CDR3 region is CASSETGTGGNEQFF. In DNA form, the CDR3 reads TGCGCCAGCAGTGAGACCGGGACAGGGGGCAATGAGCAGTTCTTC.